The source of this TCR beta chain is a study of CD8 T cells in ankylosing spondylitis. This clonotype was seen at least ten times. As yet, its antigen is unknown. Quantitative 5'-RACE with molecular barcodes generated TCR beta libraries. TCRdb re-derived calls from the 5' RACE reads in MiXCR, one entry per CDR3 protein. The table lists about 230,000 distinct CDR3 sequences, roughly 8.2% of them singletons. Study conclusions and caveats: Typical of ankylosing spondylitis blood, it appeared, was a TCR beta motif of eight highly homologous variants. Earlier literature documents some of the motif variants in reactive arthritis synovial fluid and blood. Matched ankylosing spondylitis synovial fluid reportedly showed significant enrichment of disease-linked clones.

The V and J ends lost 0 bases and 0 bases, in that order; junction bases with no gene match: 8. The germline CDR1 and CDR2 sequences are SGHRS and YFSETQ. This CDR3 is built from 18 residues. The rearrangement links TRBV5-1 to TRBJ1-4, with TRBD1 identical over 7 bases. This clonotype was sampled from a female donor with ankylosing spondylitis or in good health (not recorded which). Sequenced input: blood, either unsorted or a sorted T cell fraction (not recorded which). This CDR3 reads CASSLGGQIITTNEKLFF. The CDR3 nucleotides are TGCGCCAGCAGCTTGGGGGGACAGATTATTACAACTAATGAAAAACTGTTTTTT.